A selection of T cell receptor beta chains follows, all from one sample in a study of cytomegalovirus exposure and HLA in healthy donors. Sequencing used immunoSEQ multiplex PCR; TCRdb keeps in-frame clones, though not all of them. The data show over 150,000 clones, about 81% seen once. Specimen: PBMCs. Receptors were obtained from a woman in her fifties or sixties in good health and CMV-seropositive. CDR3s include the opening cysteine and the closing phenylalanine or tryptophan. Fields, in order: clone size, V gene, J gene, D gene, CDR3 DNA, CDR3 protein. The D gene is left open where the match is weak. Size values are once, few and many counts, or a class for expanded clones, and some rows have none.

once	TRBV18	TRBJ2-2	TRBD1	TGTGCCAGCTCACCACCGACAGGGGGCGAAGTCGGGGAGCTGTTTTTT	CASSPPTGGEVGELFF
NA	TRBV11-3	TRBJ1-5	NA	TGTGCCAGCAGCTTAGTAACGTCGGTAAGAAATCAGCCCCAGCATTTT	CASSLVTSVRNQPQHF
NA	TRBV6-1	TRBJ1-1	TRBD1	TGTGCCAGCAGAGCAAGGGACAGCACGAACACTGAAGCTTTCTTT	CASRARDSTNTEAFF
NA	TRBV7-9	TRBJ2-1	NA	TGTGCCAGCGCAGCTAGGTCAGGGGCCTACAATGAGCAGTTCTTC	CASAARSGAYNEQFF
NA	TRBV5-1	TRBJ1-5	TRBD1	TGCGCCAGCAGCTTGCAGGGGGGTGGCAATCAGCCCCAGCATTTT	CASSLQGGGNQPQHF
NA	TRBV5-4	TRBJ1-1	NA	TGTGCCAGCAGCTCGGTGGGGGGGCCGAACACTGAAGCTTTCTTT	CASSSVGGPNTEAFF
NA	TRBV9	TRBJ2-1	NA	TGTGCCAGCAGCCCCCCGGTCGGGCGATCAACGGGGGAGCAGTTCTTC	CASSPPVGRSTGEQFF
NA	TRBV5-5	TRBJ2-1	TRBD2	TGTGCCAGCAGCTTGGCGTCTAGCGGGGGGACTTACAATGAGCAGTTCTTC	CASSLASSGGTYNEQFF
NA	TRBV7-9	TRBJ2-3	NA	TGTGCCAGCAGCTTAGGCGGGGCACCAGATACGCAGTATTTT	CASSLGGAPDTQYF
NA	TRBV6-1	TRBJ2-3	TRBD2	TGTGCCAGCACGGCCGCGGGGGCAGATACGCAGTATTTT	CASTAAGADTQYF
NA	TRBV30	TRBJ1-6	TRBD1	TGTGCCTGGAGTGTACGGAGGGGCAGGGGGCATAATTCACCCCTCCACTTT	CAWSVRRGRGHNSPLHF
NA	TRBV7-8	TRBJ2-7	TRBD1	TGTGCCAGCAGCAAACTTCAGGACAGGCTCTCCTACTTC	CASSKLQDRLSYF
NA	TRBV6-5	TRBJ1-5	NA	TGTGCCAGCAGACCCGAGGGGGGGTCCATGCCCCAGCATTTT	CASRPEGGSMPQHF
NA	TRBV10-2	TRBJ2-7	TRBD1	TGCGCCAGCCGCCGGGACAGGGGGACCTACGAGCAGTACTTC	CASRRDRGTYEQYF
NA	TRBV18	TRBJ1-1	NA	TGTGCCAGCTCACCAGGGCCGGAAAAAAAAGCTTTCTTT	CASSPGPEKKAFF
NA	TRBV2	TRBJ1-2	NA	TGTGCCAGCAGGAGGGAGCCGGGGGATGGCTACACCTTC	CASRREPGDGYTF
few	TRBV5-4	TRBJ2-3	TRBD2	TGTGCCAGCAGCACACATAGCGGGGACAGCACAGATACGCAGTATTTT	CASSTHSGDSTDTQYF
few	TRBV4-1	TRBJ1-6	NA	TGCGCCAGCAGCCGAGAACATACCTCACCCCTCCACTTT	CASSREHTSPLHF
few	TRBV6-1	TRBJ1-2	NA	TGTGCCAGTTCCGAAAGGGGCTACTATGGCTACACCTTC	CASSERGYYGYTF
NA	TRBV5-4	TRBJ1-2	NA	TGTGCCAGCACCCGAGGGGGTGAGGGCTACACCTTC	CASTRGGEGYTF
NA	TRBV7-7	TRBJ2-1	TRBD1	TGTGCCAGCAGCTTAGGGACAGGGTTTTACAATGAGCAGTTCTTC	CASSLGTGFYNEQFF
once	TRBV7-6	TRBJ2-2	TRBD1	TGTGCCAGCAGCTTGATCAGGGGGCCAAGGACCGGGGAGCTGTTTTTT	CASSLIRGPRTGELFF
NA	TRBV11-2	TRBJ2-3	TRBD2	TGTGCCAGCAGCTTGGCTAGCGGGGGGTCGGATACGCAGTATTTT	CASSLASGGSDTQYF
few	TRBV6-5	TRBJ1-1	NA	TGTGCCAGCAGTTACTCTTCGGACAGACTAAACACTGAAGCTTTCTTT	CASSYSSDRLNTEAFF
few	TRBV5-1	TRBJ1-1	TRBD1	TGCGCCAGCAGCGGAAACAGGGGGCTCCACTCTGAAGCTTTCTTT	CASSGNRGLHSEAFF
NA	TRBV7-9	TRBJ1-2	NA	TGTGCCAGCAGCTTACCGGCGGGAAGCGGCTACACCTTC	CASSLPAGSGYTF
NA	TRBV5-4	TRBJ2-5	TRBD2	TGTGCCAGCAGCTTATTAGCGGGGGGGTACCAAGAGACCCAGTACTTC	CASSLLAGGYQETQYF
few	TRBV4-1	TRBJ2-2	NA	TGCGCCAGCAGCCTACTAGATTCCGGGGAGCTGTTTTTT	CASSLLDSGELFF
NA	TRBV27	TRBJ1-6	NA	TGTGCCAGCAGTTTATTCTCGGATTCACCCCTCCACTTT	CASSLFSDSPLHF
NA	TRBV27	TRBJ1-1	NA	TGTGCCAGCAGCCGATTCGAGGGAGACACTGAAGCTTTCTTT	CASSRFEGDTEAFF
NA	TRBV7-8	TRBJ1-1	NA	TGTGCCAGCAGCTCACTGACAGGCTACACTGAAGCTTTCTTT	CASSSLTGYTEAFF
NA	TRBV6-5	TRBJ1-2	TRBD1	TGTGCCAGCAGGGACGGGACAGGGGGCGTGAGTGGCTACACCTTC	CASRDGTGGVSGYTF
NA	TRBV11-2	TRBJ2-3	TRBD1	TGTGCCAGCAGCACGACAGGGAATACGCAGTATTTT	CASSTTGNTQYF
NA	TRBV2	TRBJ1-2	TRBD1	TGTGCCAGCCTATCCGGGACAGGGGTTTATGGCTACACCTTC	CASLSGTGVYGYTF
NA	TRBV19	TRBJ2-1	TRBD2	TGTGCCAGTAGTATGGGCGGGGGGGAGCAGTTCTTC	CASSMGGGEQFF
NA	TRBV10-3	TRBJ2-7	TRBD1	TGTGCCATCAGCAAGACAGGGGCTTACTCCTACGAGCAGTACTTC	CAISKTGAYSYEQYF
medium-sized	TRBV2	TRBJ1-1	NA	TGTGCCAGCAGTTACGAGGCTGAAGCTTTCTTT	CASSYEAEAFF
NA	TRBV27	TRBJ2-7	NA	TGTGCCAGCAGTTTTTGCCAGGGCCGGTCCTACGAGCAGTACTTC	CASSFCQGRSYEQYF
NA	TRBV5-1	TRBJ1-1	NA	TGCGCCAGCAGCTCCAGGGAAGTGGTGAACACTGAAGCTTTCTTT	CASSSREVVNTEAFF
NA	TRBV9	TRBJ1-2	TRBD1	TGTGCCAGCAGCGTTGGACAGGGTGACTATGGCTACACCTTC	CASSVGQGDYGYTF
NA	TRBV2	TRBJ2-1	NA	TGTGCCAGCAGTTTTCCTGCGAGGAGCGGGGACATGGAATTTCTGGGGAATGAGCAGTTCTTC	CASSFPARSGDMEFLGNEQFF
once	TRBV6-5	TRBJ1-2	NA	TGTGCCAGCAGTTACGGGCACTATGGCTACACCTTC	CASSYGHYGYTF
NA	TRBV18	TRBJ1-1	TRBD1	TGTGCCAGCTCATCCTTAGGGACAGACGGAGCTTTCTTT	CASSSLGTDGAFF
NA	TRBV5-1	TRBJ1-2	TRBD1	TGCGCCAGCAGCTCACCGGGACAGGGGTGGTATGGCTACACCTTC	CASSSPGQGWYGYTF
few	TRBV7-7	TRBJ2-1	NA	TGTGCCAGCAGCTCAGACAGTAGAGTTTTGTTCTTC	CASSSDSRVLFF
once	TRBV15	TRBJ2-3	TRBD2	TGTGCCACCAGCAGACCGGCTAGCGGGGCGGGAGATACGCAGTATTTT	CATSRPASGAGDTQYF
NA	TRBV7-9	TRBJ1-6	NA	TGTGCCAGCAGCTCGGGGAATTCACCCCTCCACTTT	CASSSGNSPLHF
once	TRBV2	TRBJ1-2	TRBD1	TGTGCCAGCAGTCGACAGGGGCACTATGGCTACACCTTC	CASSRQGHYGYTF
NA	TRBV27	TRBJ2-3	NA	TGTGCCAGCAGGCTGAACAGGGCCCCCACAGATACGCAGTATTTT	CASRLNRAPTDTQYF
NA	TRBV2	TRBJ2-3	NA	TGTGCCAGCAGTGAACGTTCAGATACGCAGTATTTT	CASSERSDTQYF
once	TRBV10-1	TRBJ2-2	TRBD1	TGCGCCAGCAGTGACCCCACCGGGACAGGGGACACCGGGGAGCTGTTTTTT	CASSDPTGTGDTGELFF